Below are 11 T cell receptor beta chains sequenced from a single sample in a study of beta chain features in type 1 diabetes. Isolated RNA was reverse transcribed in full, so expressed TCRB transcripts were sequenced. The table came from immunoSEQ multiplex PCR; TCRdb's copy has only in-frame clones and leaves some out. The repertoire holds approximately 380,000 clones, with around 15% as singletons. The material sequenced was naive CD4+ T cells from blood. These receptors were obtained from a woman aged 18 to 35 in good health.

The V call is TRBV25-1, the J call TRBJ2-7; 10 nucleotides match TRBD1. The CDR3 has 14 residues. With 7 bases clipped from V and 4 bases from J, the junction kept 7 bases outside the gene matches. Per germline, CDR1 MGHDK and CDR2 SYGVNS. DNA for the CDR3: TGTGCCAGCACCAGAGGGACAGGGGATTACGAGCAGTACTTC. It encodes CASTRGTGDYEQYF.

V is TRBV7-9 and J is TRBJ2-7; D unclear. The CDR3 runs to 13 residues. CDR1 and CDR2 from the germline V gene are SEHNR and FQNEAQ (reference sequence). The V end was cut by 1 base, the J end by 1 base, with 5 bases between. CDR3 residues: CASSLERSYEQYF. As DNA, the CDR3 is TGTGCCAGCAGCTTAGAGAGGTCCTACGAGCAGTACTTC.

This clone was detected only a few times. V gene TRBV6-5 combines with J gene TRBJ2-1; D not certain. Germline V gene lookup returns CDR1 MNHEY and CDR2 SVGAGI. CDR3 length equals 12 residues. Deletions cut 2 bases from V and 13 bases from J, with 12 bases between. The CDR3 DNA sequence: TGTGCCAGCAGTTACGGGCGCACCCAACAGTTCTTC. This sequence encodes CASSYGRTQQFF.

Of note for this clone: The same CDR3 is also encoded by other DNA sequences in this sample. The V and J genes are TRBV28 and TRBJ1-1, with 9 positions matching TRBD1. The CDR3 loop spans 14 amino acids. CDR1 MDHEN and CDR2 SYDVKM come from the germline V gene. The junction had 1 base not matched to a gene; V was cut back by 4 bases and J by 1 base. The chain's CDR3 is CASSSGQGNTEAFF. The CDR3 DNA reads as TGTGCCAGCAGTTCGGGACAGGGGAACACTGAAGCTTTCTTT.

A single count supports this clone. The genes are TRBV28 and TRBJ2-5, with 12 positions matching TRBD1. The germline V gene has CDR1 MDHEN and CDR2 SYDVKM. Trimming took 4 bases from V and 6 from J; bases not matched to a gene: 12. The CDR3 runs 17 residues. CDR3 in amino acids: CASSSPGQGAFRKTQYF. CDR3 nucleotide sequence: TGTGCCAGCAGTTCGCCGGGACAGGGGGCGTTCAGAAAGACCCAGTACTTC.

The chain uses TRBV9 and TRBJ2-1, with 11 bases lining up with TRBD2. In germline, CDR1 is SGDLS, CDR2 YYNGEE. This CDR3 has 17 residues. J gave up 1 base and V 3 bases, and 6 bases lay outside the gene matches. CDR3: CASSALAGESSYNEQFF. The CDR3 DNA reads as TGTGCCAGCAGCGCACTAGCGGGAGAGTCTTCCTACAATGAGCAGTTCTTC.

Written as DNA, the CDR3 is TGTGCCAGCAGCTCACAGGGGCCCCTAGCCAAAAACATTCAGTACTTC. This encodes CASSSQGPLAKNIQYF. This chain links TRBV13 with TRBJ2-4; 7 nucleotides match TRBD1. The germline gives CDR1 PRHDT, CDR2 FYEKMQ (reference sequence). After removal of 4 bases from V and 0 bases from J, the junction contained 6 bases not matched to a gene. The CDR3 totals 16 residues.

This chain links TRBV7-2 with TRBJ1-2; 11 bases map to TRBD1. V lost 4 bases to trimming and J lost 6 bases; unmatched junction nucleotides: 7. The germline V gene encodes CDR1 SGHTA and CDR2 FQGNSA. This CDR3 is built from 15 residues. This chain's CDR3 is CASSSLGQGADGYTF. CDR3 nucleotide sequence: TGTGCCAGCAGCTCTCTCGGACAGGGGGCAGATGGCTACACCTTC.

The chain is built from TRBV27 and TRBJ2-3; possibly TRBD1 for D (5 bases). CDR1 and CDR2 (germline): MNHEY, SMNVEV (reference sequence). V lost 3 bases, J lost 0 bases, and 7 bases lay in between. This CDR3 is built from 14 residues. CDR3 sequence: CASSFRGSTDTQYF. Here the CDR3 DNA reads TGTGCCAGCAGTTTTAGGGGAAGCACAGATACGCAGTATTTT.

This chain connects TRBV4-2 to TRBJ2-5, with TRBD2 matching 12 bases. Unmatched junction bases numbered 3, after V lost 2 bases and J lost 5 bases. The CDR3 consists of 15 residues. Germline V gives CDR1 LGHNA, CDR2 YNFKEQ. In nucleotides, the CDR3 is TGTGCCAGCAGCCAACTAGCGGGAGGGGGGGAGACCCAGTACTTC. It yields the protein CASSQLAGGGETQYF.

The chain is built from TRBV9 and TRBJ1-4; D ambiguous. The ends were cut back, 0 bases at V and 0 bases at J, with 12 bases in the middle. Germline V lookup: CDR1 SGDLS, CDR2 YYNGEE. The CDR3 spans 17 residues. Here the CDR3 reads CASSVGGMRATNEKLFF. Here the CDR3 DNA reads TGTGCCAGCAGCGTAGGCGGAATGAGAGCAACTAATGAAAAACTGTTTTTT.